The rows below give T cell receptor beta chains drawn from one sample of a study of shared clonotypes between healthy human individuals. Some clones are missing from TCRdb's copy, which holds only in-frame ones; the method was immunoSEQ multiplex PCR. Seen here are millions of clones, more than 80% observed once, and the top ten hold under 0.45%. What was sequenced was naive CD4+ T cells from PBMCs. All receptors derive from a man in his late teens or twenties in good health. Some clones in this sample may be carry-over from other donors' samples. Both conserved end residues are part of each CDR3. The D gene is left open where the match is weak. The size entry is marked missing in some rows and otherwise reads once, few, many or a size class.

NA TRBJ1-1 NA TRBV7-2 TGTGCCAGCAGCTTAGGGCCCCGACTGGAAGCTTTCTTT CASSLGPRLEAFF
NA TRBJ1-6 NA TRBV28 TGTGCCAGCAGCAAAGACCATTCACCCCTCCACTTT CASSKDHSPLHF
TRBD1 TRBJ2-5 NA TRBV4-1 TGCGCCAGCAGCCAAAAGGGACAGGGGGCGCGTGAGACCCAGTACTTC CASSQKGQGARETQYF
NA TRBJ1-2 NA TRBV9 TGTGCCAGCAGCGTAGAACCGGGGTCGGACTATGGCTACACCTTC CASSVEPGSDYGYTF
TRBD2 TRBJ2-3 NA TRBV6-4 TGTGCCAGCAGACTGACTAGCAGCACAGATACGCAGTATTTT CASRLTSSTDTQYF
TRBD1 TRBJ2-1 NA TRBV6-6 TGTGCCAGCAGTTCTCCGGGACAGGGGGCGTGGGATGCGTTCTTC CASSSPGQGAWDAFF
TRBD2 TRBJ2-2 NA TRBV18 TGTGCCAGCCAACTCCTAGCGGGAGGGCCGGACACCGGGGAGCTGTTTTTT CASQLLAGGPDTGELFF
TRBD1 TRBJ1-2 NA TRBV6-1 TGTGCCAGCAGTGGGGAACAGGGGCGCCCTGGCTACACCTTC CASSGEQGRPGYTF
TRBD2 TRBJ2-5 NA TRBV5-5 TGTGCCAGCGGCGGGGGTAGCGTCCAAGAGACCCAGTACTTC CASGGGSVQETQYF
NA TRBJ1-1 NA TRBV5-1 TGCGCCAGCAGCCCCCCGCCTGGCAGGATGAACACTGAAGCTTTCTTT CASSPPPGRMNTEAFF
NA TRBJ1-1 NA TRBV30 TGTGCCTGGTATGAAGTCACTGAAGCTTTCTTT CAWYEVTEAFF
NA TRBJ2-3 NA TRBV28 TGTGCCAGCAGTTTCGGGTACCGCACAGATACGCAGTATTTT CASSFGYRTDTQYF
NA TRBJ1-1 NA TRBV18 TGTGCCAGCTCACCTTATCGGACAGAAACTGAAGCTTTCTTT CASSPYRTETEAFF
TRBD2 TRBJ2-7 once TRBV6-1 TGTGCCAGCAGTGAAGCTCCAGCGGGAGGGCCCCACGAGCAGTACTTC CASSEAPAGGPHEQYF
NA TRBJ2-3 NA TRBV7-2 TGTGCCAGCAGCTTATACGGGGGACGGACAGATACGCAGTATTTT CASSLYGGRTDTQYF
TRBD2 TRBJ2-6 NA TRBV5-1 TGCGCCAGCAGGTATTCACCGGGACTAGCGGCTGGGGCCAACGTCCTGACTTTC CASRYSPGLAAGANVLTF
TRBD1 TRBJ2-7 NA TRBV29-1 TGCAGCGTCAGGGGGCGCAGTAAAAACGAGCAGTACTTC CSVRGRSKNEQYF